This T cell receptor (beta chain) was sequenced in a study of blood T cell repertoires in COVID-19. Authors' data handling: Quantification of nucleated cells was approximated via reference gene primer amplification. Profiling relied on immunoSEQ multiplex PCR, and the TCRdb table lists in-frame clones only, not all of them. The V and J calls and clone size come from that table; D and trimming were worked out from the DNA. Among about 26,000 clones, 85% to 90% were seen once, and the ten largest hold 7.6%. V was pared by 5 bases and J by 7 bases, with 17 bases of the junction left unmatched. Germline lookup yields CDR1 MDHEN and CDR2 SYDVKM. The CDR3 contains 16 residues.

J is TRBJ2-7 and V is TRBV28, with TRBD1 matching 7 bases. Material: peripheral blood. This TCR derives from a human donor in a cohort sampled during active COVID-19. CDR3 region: CASSRSPRDRQREQYF. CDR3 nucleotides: TGTGCCAGCAGTCGATCTCCCCGGGACAGACAACGTGAGCAGTACTTC.